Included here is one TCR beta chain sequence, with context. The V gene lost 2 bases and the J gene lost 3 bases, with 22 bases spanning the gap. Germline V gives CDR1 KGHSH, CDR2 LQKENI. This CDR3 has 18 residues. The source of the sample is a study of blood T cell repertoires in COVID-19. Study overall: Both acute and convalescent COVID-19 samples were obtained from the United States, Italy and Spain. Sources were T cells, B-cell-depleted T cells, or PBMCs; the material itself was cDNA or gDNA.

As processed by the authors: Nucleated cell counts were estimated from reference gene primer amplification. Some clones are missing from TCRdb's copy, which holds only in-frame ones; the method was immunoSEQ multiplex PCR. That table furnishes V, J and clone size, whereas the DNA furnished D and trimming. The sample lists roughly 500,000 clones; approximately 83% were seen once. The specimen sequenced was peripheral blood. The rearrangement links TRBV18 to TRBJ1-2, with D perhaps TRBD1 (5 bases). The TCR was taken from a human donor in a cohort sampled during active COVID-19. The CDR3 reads CASSPSGGGPVGDYGYTF. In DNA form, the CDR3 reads TGTGCCAGCTCACCATCGGGAGGAGGGCCGGTGGGGGACTATGGCTACACCTTC.